One sample yielded the 7 T cell receptor beta chains listed below, sequenced in a study of a mutant IDH1 vaccine in newly diagnosed glioma. Described time point: week 47, end of study. Every vaccination contained 300 ug of the mutant IDH1 20-mer peptide and was paired with topical imiquimod. The antigens of these receptors remain unknown. Sequencing used immunoSEQ multiplex PCR; TCRdb keeps in-frame clones, though not all of them. The sample has more than 30,000 clones, more than 80% seen once. This sample comprised PBMCs, obtained from a glioma patient whose treatment included an IDH1 peptide vaccine. The receptors shown here come from a woman in her 40s with glioma.

V usage is TRBV5-1 and J usage is TRBJ2-2, with 9 bases identical to TRBD2. CDR3 length: 18 amino acids. With 1 base clipped from V and 6 bases from J, the junction kept 13 bases outside the gene matches. The germline V gene encodes CDR1 SGHRS and CDR2 YFSETQ. Written as DNA, the CDR3 is TGCGCCAGCAGCTTGTATGTGCGGGAGGGCCGATTTCCCGGGGAGCTGTTTTTT. Its protein product is CASSLYVREGRFPGELFF.

This chain links TRBV30 with TRBJ2-1; 9 bases agree with TRBD2. The CDR3 runs to 14 residues. Germline lookup yields CDR1 GTSNPN and CDR2 SVGIG (reference sequence). V shed 3 bases, J shed 0 bases, and the junction held 0 bases outside the gene matches. The CDR3 DNA follows: TGTGCCTGGAGACTAGCGGGCTCCTACAATGAGCAGTTCTTC. It codes for CAWRLAGSYNEQFF.

The genes are TRBV7-9 and TRBJ1-2; D gene uncertain. Germline lookup yields CDR1 SEHNR and CDR2 FQNEAQ (reference sequence). This CDR3 has 13 amino acids. With 1 base removed from V and 14 bases from J, the gap between germline ends came to 17 bases. The DNA of the CDR3 is TGTGCCAGCAGCTTAGGCCCGATACGTTCGGGTACCTTC. Its translation: CASSLGPIRSGTF.

The chain has TRBV7-9 and TRBJ2-7; TRBD2 aligns across 7 bases. CDR1 SEHNR and CDR2 FQNEAQ come from the germline V gene (reference sequence). This CDR3 region has 14 residues. Losses at the gene ends were 8 bases for V and 9 bases for J; bases not matched to a gene: 16. CDR3 bases: TGTGCCAGCGCCTCAGCCGGGGGGTATTTGGGGCAGTACTTC. As protein: CASASAGGYLGQYF.

The chain is built from TRBV5-1 and TRBJ2-1, with 9 bases fitting TRBD2. CDR1 and CDR2 (germline): SGHRS, YFSETQ. The trim removed 1 base at V and 4 bases at J, leaving 12 bases unmatched. The CDR3 is 18 residues long. The CDR3 loop is CASSLLVAGETPYNEQFF. As DNA, the CDR3 is TGCGCCAGCAGCTTGCTCGTAGCGGGGGAGACGCCTTACAATGAGCAGTTCTTC. The full variable domain, its missing parts supplied by reference TRBV5-1 and TRBJ2-1, is KAGVTQTPRYLIKTRGQQVTLSCSPISGHRSVSWYQQTPGQGLQFLFEYFSETQRNKGNFPGRFSGRQFSNSRSEMNVSTLELGDSALYLCASSLLVAGETPYNEQFFGPGTRLTVL.

J is TRBJ1-1 and V is TRBV9, with D unclear. The ends were cut back, 4 bases at V and 1 base at J, with 11 bases in the middle. Germline values: CDR1 SGDLS, CDR2 YYNGEE. The CDR3 totals 14 residues. This CDR3 reads CASSSLDGNTEAFF. In DNA form, the CDR3 reads TGTGCCAGCAGCTCCCTGGACGGGAACACTGAAGCTTTCTTT. Based on the CDR3 plus reference TRBV9 and TRBJ1-1, the full variable domain is DSGVTQTPKHLITATGQRVTLRCSPRSGDLSVYWYQQSLDQGLQFLIQYYNGEERAKGNILERFSAQQFPDLHSELNLSSLELGDSALYFCASSSLDGNTEAFFGQGTRLTVV.

The V and J genes are TRBV2 and TRBJ1-1, with D unclear. Trimming took off 3 bases at V and 0 bases at J, with 8 bases between the two ends. This CDR3 has 14 amino acids. The germline V gene encodes CDR1 SNHLY and CDR2 FYNNEI. The DNA of the CDR3 is TGTGCCAGCAGTGAGTGGCGGCTGAACACTGAAGCTTTCTTT. Its protein product is CASSEWRLNTEAFF.